Listed below are T cell receptor beta chains from one sample, sequenced in a study of T-cell reconstitution after alpha-beta-depleted transplantation in children. TCRdb ran MiXCR on the PCR reads and lists one entry per CDR3 protein. Of just under 350,000 distinct CDR3 sequences listed, about a sixth were seen once; the top ten hold about 41%. This sample comprised PBMCs, mostly from graft donor cells, obtained 360 days after TCRalphabeta/CD19-depleted stem cell transplant. These receptors were taken from a male patient between 2 and 10 years old who had a stem cell transplant for acute lymphoblastic leukemia, so the T cells may come from the graft donor. Each CDR3 is given with its conserved first and last residue. Each record gives: CDR3 DNA, CDR3 protein, clone size, J gene, V gene, D gene. A D gene is named only where the DNA matches it firmly. Clone size is not always given. Where it is, it says once, few, many or a class for expanded clones.

CDR3nt: TGTGCCAGCAGCTTACCCGGGACTCCCTCCTACGAGCAGTACTTC; CDR3aa: CASSLPGTPSYEQYF; abundance: .; j_gene: TRBJ2-7; v_gene: TRBV7-2; d_gene: .
CDR3nt: TGTGCCAGCAGTTTAGTGAGACTAGCGGGAGGTATAGGAGAGACCCAGTACTTC; CDR3aa: CASSLVRLAGGIGETQYF; abundance: many; j_gene: TRBJ2-5; v_gene: TRBV28; d_gene: TRBD2
CDR3nt: TGTGCCAGCTCCCGGGCAGTTGACAATGAGCAGTTCTTC; CDR3aa: CASSRAVDNEQFF; abundance: few; j_gene: TRBJ2-1; v_gene: TRBV9; d_gene: .
CDR3nt: TGTGCCAGCAGTTTATGGGCAGGTGATCAGCCCCAGCATTTT; CDR3aa: CASSLWAGDQPQHF; abundance: .; j_gene: TRBJ1-5; v_gene: TRBV12-3/TRBV12-4; d_gene: .
CDR3nt: TGTGCCAGCAGCCCAAGGGGGACAGAATTTCGGGCCAACGTCCTGACTTTC; CDR3aa: CASSPRGTEFRANVLTF; abundance: .; j_gene: TRBJ2-6; v_gene: TRBV7-8; d_gene: TRBD1
CDR3nt: TGCAGTGCCGCGGGACAGGGGGATGGAGATACGCAGTATTTT; CDR3aa: CSAAGQGDGDTQYF; abundance: few; j_gene: TRBJ2-3; v_gene: TRBV20-1; d_gene: TRBD1
CDR3nt: TGTGCCAGCAGTTTTAGGGCCCCGGGACAGGGCTCCTATAATTCACCCCTCCACTTT; CDR3aa: CASSFRAPGQGSYNSPLHF; abundance: .; j_gene: TRBJ1-6; v_gene: TRBV27; d_gene: TRBD1
CDR3nt: TGTGCCAGCAGCCTCATGACAGGGGTTTACAATGAGCAGTTCTTC; CDR3aa: CASSLMTGVYNEQFF; abundance: few; j_gene: TRBJ2-1; v_gene: TRBV12-3/TRBV12-4; d_gene: TRBD1
CDR3nt: TGTGCCAGCAGCCGGGGACAGGGGGAGACCCAGTACTTC; CDR3aa: CASSRGQGETQYF; abundance: .; j_gene: TRBJ2-5; v_gene: TRBV7-2; d_gene: TRBD1
CDR3nt: TGTGCCAGCAGCTTAAGGAGGGAGTCAGATACGCAGTATTTT; CDR3aa: CASSLRRESDTQYF; abundance: few; j_gene: TRBJ2-3; v_gene: TRBV7-9; d_gene: .
CDR3nt: TGTGCCAGCACGACTAGCGGGAGCACAGATACGCAGTATTTT; CDR3aa: CASTTSGSTDTQYF; abundance: .; j_gene: TRBJ2-3; v_gene: TRBV25-1; d_gene: TRBD2
CDR3nt: TGTGCCAGCAGTTGGAGACAGGGAGTGTCTACGCAGTATTTT; CDR3aa: CASSWRQGVSTQYF; abundance: few; j_gene: TRBJ2-3; v_gene: TRBV6-5; d_gene: TRBD1
CDR3nt: TGTGCCAGCAGCCCAGCCACAGGGGAGCTAGAGACCCAGTACTTC; CDR3aa: CASSPATGELETQYF; abundance: many; j_gene: TRBJ2-5; v_gene: TRBV7-9; d_gene: TRBD1
CDR3nt: TGTGCCAGCTCACCAACAGGGAGCATGAGCATTCAGTACTTC; CDR3aa: CASSPTGSMSIQYF; abundance: few; j_gene: TRBJ2-4; v_gene: TRBV18; d_gene: .
CDR3nt: TGTGCCAGCGGGCTTCTAGCGGGAGGGCCGGGGGAGCAGTACTTC; CDR3aa: CASGLLAGGPGEQYF; abundance: .; j_gene: TRBJ2-7; v_gene: TRBV6-1; d_gene: TRBD2
CDR3nt: TGCGCCAGCAGCCCGGGACGGCCCGAAGAGACCCAGTACTTC; CDR3aa: CASSPGRPEETQYF; abundance: .; j_gene: TRBJ2-5; v_gene: TRBV5-1; d_gene: .
CDR3nt: TGCGCCAGCAGCCTGAGACAGGGAATCTCTGGAAACACCATATATTTT; CDR3aa: CASSLRQGISGNTIYF; abundance: .; j_gene: TRBJ1-3; v_gene: TRBV5-1; d_gene: TRBD1
CDR3nt: TGTGCCAGCAGCCATCCCGACAGGTCTTATGGCTACACCTTC; CDR3aa: CASSHPDRSYGYTF; abundance: .; j_gene: TRBJ1-2; v_gene: TRBV3-1; d_gene: .
CDR3nt: TGTGCCAGCAGCCCCGTGGTCGGAAGCAATCAGCCCCAGCATTTT; CDR3aa: CASSPVVGSNQPQHF; abundance: few; j_gene: TRBJ1-5; v_gene: TRBV3-1; d_gene: .
CDR3nt: TGTGCCAGCAGCCTAAATTTCCTAGGGGGCCCGAGTTACACAGATACGCAGTATTTT; CDR3aa: CASSLNFLGGPSYTDTQYF; abundance: few; j_gene: TRBJ2-3; v_gene: TRBV28; d_gene: TRBD1
CDR3nt: TGTGCCAGCAGCCCAAGGACACCCTCCTACGAGCAGTACTTC; CDR3aa: CASSPRTPSYEQYF; abundance: few; j_gene: TRBJ2-7; v_gene: TRBV5-5; d_gene: .
CDR3nt: TGTGCCAGCAGTTCTCGACTAGCGGGAAGGAGCGCAGATACGCAGTATTTT; CDR3aa: CASSSRLAGRSADTQYF; abundance: .; j_gene: TRBJ2-3; v_gene: TRBV28; d_gene: TRBD2
CDR3nt: TGTGCCAGTAGTATGCGGGGACAGGGGAACACTGAAGCTTTCTTT; CDR3aa: CASSMRGQGNTEAFF; abundance: few; j_gene: TRBJ1-1; v_gene: TRBV19; d_gene: TRBD1
CDR3nt: TGTGCCAGCAGCCAAGATAATGCGGTAAGCTACGAGCAGTACTTC; CDR3aa: CASSQDNAVSYEQYF; abundance: few; j_gene: TRBJ2-7; v_gene: TRBV4-2; d_gene: .
CDR3nt: TGTGCCAGCAGAGGACAGGGGGCCTACAATGAGCAGTTCTTC; CDR3aa: CASRGQGAYNEQFF; abundance: .; j_gene: TRBJ2-1; v_gene: TRBV6-1; d_gene: TRBD1
CDR3nt: TGTGCCACTAGCGGGAGGAGCGGGGTTAACATCAATGAGCAGTTCTTC; CDR3aa: CATSGRSGVNINEQFF; abundance: .; j_gene: TRBJ2-1; v_gene: TRBV10-3; d_gene: TRBD2
CDR3nt: TGCGCCAGCAGAACAGGGACGGGTGAGCAGTTCTTC; CDR3aa: CASRTGTGEQFF; abundance: few; j_gene: TRBJ2-1; v_gene: TRBV10-1; d_gene: .
CDR3nt: TGTGCCAGCAGAACCAAAACAGGCGTGGACAATGAGCAGTTCTTC; CDR3aa: CASRTKTGVDNEQFF; abundance: few; j_gene: TRBJ2-1; v_gene: TRBV12-3/TRBV12-4; d_gene: .
CDR3nt: TGTGCCAGCAGCCCGGGCCCGACTCGCTACACAGATACGCAGTATTTT; CDR3aa: CASSPGPTRYTDTQYF; abundance: few; j_gene: TRBJ2-3; v_gene: TRBV7-9; d_gene: .
CDR3nt: TGTGCCAGCAGTTCACCTACTTCATACTTACTAGCGGGAGGGCCAAGCTCCTACAATGAGCAGTTCTTC; CDR3aa: CASSSPTSYLLAGGPSSYNEQFF; abundance: .; j_gene: TRBJ2-1; v_gene: TRBV26; d_gene: .
CDR3nt: TGTGCCAGCAGCCGACAGGGTAATGGTGAAAAACTGTTTTTT; CDR3aa: CASSRQGNGEKLFF; abundance: many; j_gene: TRBJ1-4; v_gene: TRBV4-2; d_gene: TRBD1
CDR3nt: .; CDR3aa: CASSFGPGTGKFF; abundance: once; j_gene: TRBJ2-1; v_gene: TRBV12-3/TRBV12-4; d_gene: .
CDR3nt: TGCGCCAGCAGCTTGGGGGCAGGCAGGGCCCACGAGCAGTACTTC; CDR3aa: CASSLGAGRAHEQYF; abundance: .; j_gene: TRBJ2-7; v_gene: TRBV5-1; d_gene: .
CDR3nt: TGCGCCAGCAGCCCCGATACGGACGGCCCCTACGAGCAGTACTTC; CDR3aa: CASSPDTDGPYEQYF; abundance: few; j_gene: TRBJ2-7; v_gene: TRBV5-1; d_gene: .
CDR3nt: TGTGCCACCAGTGATTTACAGGGTCCGACTGAAGCTTTCTTT; CDR3aa: CATSDLQGPTEAFF; abundance: once; j_gene: TRBJ1-1; v_gene: TRBV24-1; d_gene: .
CDR3nt: TGTGCCAGCAGTGGGCCGGGAGAGTCCTACAATGAGCAGTTCTTC; CDR3aa: CASSGPGESYNEQFF; abundance: .; j_gene: TRBJ2-1; v_gene: TRBV2; d_gene: .
CDR3nt: TGTGCCAGCAGTTGGGCGGGAGGGCCTTGGGATGAGCAGTTCTTC; CDR3aa: CASSWAGGPWDEQFF; abundance: few; j_gene: TRBJ2-1; v_gene: TRBV12-3/TRBV12-4; d_gene: TRBD2
CDR3nt: TGTGCCAGCAGCGTAGAGGGACACTACGAGCAGTACTTC; CDR3aa: CASSVEGHYEQYF; abundance: few; j_gene: TRBJ2-7; v_gene: TRBV9; d_gene: .
CDR3nt: TGCAGCGTTCAAAGGGCTGTAGGTGAAAAACTGTTTTTT; CDR3aa: CSVQRAVGEKLFF; abundance: .; j_gene: TRBJ1-4; v_gene: TRBV29-1; d_gene: .
CDR3nt: TGTGCCAGCAGCGAGGGGGCGGGCTTAGCCGGGGAGCTGTTTTTT; CDR3aa: CASSEGAGLAGELFF; abundance: .; j_gene: TRBJ2-2; v_gene: TRBV9; d_gene: TRBD1
CDR3nt: TGCAGTGCTAGCCCGTCCGGGCACCTTTACGAGCAGTACTTC; CDR3aa: CSASPSGHLYEQYF; abundance: many; j_gene: TRBJ2-7; v_gene: TRBV20-1; d_gene: .
CDR3nt: TGTGCCAGCAGTCCGGGACATTTGTATGAGCAGTACTTC; CDR3aa: CASSPGHLYEQYF; abundance: few; j_gene: TRBJ2-7; v_gene: TRBV12-3/TRBV12-4; d_gene: .
CDR3nt: TGTGCCACCCAAGGCGGCCTTCACACAACTAATGAAAAACTGTTTTTT; CDR3aa: CATQGGLHTTNEKLFF; abundance: .; j_gene: TRBJ1-4; v_gene: TRBV15; d_gene: .
CDR3nt: TGTGCCAGCCTTGCCCTGGGACTAGCGGAACGCGCGAACACCGGGGAGCTGTTTTTT; CDR3aa: CASLALGLAERANTGELFF; abundance: many; j_gene: TRBJ2-2; v_gene: TRBV6-7; d_gene: TRBD2
CDR3nt: TGTGCCAGCATTCCCCCTGGACCGTTGCAGGGGAGGACTAATGAAAAACTGTTTTTT; CDR3aa: CASIPPGPLQGRTNEKLFF; abundance: .; j_gene: TRBJ1-4; v_gene: TRBV27; d_gene: .
CDR3nt: TGTGCCAGCAGTTTCAGGGGCATCCGGAGGGACGAGCAGTACTTC; CDR3aa: CASSFRGIRRDEQYF; abundance: few; j_gene: TRBJ2-7; v_gene: TRBV28; d_gene: .
CDR3nt: TGTGCCAGCAGGTCGCGGTGCGAGCAGTACTTC; CDR3aa: CASRSRCEQYF; abundance: few; j_gene: TRBJ2-7; v_gene: TRBV6-7; d_gene: .
CDR3nt: TGCAGTGCTAACGGGAGGGCCCAAGAGACCCAGTACTTC; CDR3aa: CSANGRAQETQYF; abundance: .; j_gene: TRBJ2-5; v_gene: TRBV20-1; d_gene: TRBD2
CDR3nt: TGTGCCAGCAGTTTAATCCAGGGGGCGCGATGGCCCGGGGAGCTGTTTTTT; CDR3aa: CASSLIQGARWPGELFF; abundance: few; j_gene: TRBJ2-2; v_gene: TRBV28; d_gene: TRBD1
CDR3nt: TGCAGCGTCGCTGATTCCGGGACAGGGTTTTCCTACGAGCAGTACTTC; CDR3aa: CSVADSGTGFSYEQYF; abundance: many; j_gene: TRBJ2-7; v_gene: TRBV29-1; d_gene: TRBD1
CDR3nt: TGTGCCAGCAGGTCGGGGGGTTCCCTCTACGAGCAGTACTTC; CDR3aa: CASRSGGSLYEQYF; abundance: .; j_gene: TRBJ2-7; v_gene: TRBV28; d_gene: TRBD2
CDR3nt: TGTGCCAGCTCACCCGCTTACCAAGAGACCCAGTACTTC; CDR3aa: CASSPAYQETQYF; abundance: .; j_gene: TRBJ2-5; v_gene: TRBV18; d_gene: .
CDR3nt: TGTGCCAGCAGCCAAGATCGGGTCCTCCGGTACGAGCAGTACTTC; CDR3aa: CASSQDRVLRYEQYF; abundance: .; j_gene: TRBJ2-7; v_gene: TRBV3-1; d_gene: .